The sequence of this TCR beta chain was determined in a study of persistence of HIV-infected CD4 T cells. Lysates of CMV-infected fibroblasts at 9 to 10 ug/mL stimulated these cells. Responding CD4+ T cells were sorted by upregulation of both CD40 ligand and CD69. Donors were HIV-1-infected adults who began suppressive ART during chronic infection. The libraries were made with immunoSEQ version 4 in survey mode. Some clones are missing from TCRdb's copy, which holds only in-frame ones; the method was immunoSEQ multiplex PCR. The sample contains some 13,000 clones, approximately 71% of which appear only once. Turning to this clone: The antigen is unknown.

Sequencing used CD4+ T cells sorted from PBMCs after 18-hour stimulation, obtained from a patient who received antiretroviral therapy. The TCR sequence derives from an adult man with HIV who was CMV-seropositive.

CDR3 protein: CASGRQGGSPLHF. CDR3 bases: TGTGCCAGCGGAAGACAGGGAGGATCACCCCTCCACTTT. The gene calls are TRBV25-1 and TRBJ1-6, with TRBD1 matching over 7 bases. Germline V gene lookup returns CDR1 MGHDK and CDR2 SYGVNS. The CDR3 is 13 amino acids. The V and J ends lost 8 bases and 10 bases, in that order; junction bases with no gene match: 8.